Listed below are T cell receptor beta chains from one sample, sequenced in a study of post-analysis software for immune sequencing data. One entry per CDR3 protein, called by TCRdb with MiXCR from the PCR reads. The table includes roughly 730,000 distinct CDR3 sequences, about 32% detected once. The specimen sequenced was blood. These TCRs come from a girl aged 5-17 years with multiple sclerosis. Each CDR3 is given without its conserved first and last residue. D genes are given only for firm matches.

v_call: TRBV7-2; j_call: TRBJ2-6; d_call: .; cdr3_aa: ASSLEAGEANVLT
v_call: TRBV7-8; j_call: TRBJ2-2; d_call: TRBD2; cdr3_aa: ASSLAGMLRGELF
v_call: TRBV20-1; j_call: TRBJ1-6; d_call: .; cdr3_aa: SAAAAESYNSPLH
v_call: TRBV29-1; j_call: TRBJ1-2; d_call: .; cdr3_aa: SVRWDGYT
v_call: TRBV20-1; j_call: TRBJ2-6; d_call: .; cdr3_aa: SASSGGANVRT
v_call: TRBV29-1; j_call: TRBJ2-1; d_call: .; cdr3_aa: SVEERSGVSYNEQF
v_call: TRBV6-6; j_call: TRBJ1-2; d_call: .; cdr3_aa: ASSPDPGGIYGYT
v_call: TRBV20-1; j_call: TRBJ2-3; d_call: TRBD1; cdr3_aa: SAEPQGAYRDTQY
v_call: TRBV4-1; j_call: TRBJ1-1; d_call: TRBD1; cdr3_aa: ASSQTRDRGSTEAF
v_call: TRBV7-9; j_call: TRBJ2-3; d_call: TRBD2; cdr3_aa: ASSPRPASGRAAADTQY
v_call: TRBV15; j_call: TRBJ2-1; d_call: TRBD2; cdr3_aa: ATSREGGGGLAGFSYNEQF
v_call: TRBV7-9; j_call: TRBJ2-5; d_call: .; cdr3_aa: ASTPGKETQY
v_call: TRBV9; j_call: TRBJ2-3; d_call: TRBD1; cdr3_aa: ASSVGTGDTDTQY
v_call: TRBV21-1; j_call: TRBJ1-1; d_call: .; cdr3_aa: ASSAAGQNTEAF
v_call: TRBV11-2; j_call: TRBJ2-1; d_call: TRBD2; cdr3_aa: ASSLNLRTSGGNEQF
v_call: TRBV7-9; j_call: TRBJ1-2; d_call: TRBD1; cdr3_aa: ASSSQSGTGLNYGYT
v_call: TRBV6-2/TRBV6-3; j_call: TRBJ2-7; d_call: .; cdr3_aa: ASRHDTASYEQY
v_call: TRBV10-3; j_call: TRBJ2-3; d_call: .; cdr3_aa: AISVDSDTDTQY
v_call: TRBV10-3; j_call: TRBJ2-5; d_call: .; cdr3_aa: AISGGTVGETQY
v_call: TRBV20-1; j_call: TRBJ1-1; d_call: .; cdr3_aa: SASVVGDTEAF
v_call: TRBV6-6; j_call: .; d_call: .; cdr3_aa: ASSYGGRPQETQF
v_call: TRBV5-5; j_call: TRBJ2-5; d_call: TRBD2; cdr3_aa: ASGRRDGGSGETQY
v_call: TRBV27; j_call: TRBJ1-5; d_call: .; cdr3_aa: ASSLGRRQPQH
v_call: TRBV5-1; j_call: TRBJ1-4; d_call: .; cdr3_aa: ASSRNPRTVNNEKLF
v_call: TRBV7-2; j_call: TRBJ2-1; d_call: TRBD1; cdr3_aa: ASARDRVSNEQF
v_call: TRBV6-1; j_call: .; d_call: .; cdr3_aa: AGSVGQPAYEQY
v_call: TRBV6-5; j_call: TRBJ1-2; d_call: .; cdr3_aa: ASTGAQGLYYGYT
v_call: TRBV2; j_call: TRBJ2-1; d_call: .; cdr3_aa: ASSEGGVVSYNEQF
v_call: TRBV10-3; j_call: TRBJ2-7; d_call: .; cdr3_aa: AIRNGESSYEQY
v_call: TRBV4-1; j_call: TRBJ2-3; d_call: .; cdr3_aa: ASSHEGLGYTDTQY
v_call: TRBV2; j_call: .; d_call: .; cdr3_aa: ASSRGERPETQF
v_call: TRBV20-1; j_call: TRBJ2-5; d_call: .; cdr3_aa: SARAFADGTQY
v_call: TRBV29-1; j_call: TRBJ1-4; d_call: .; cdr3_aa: SVGGFGEKLF
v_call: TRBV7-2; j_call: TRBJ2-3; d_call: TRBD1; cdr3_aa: ASKPGGSADTQY
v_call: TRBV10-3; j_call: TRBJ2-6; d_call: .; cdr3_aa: ASRQFSGANVPT
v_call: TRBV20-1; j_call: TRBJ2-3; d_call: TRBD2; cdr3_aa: SASAAGVSDTQY
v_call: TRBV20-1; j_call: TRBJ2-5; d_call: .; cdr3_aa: SARDQGYQETQY
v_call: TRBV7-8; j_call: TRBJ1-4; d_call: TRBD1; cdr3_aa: ASSSWDRDEKLF
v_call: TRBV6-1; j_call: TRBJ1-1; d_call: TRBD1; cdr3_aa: ASSAKTGMTTEAF
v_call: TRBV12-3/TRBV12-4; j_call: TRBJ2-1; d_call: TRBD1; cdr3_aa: ASKLQGIPYNEQF
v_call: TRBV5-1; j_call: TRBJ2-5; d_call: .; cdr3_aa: ASSLGQAGLQETQY
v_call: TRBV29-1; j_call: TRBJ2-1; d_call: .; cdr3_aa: SVHRLGSNEQF
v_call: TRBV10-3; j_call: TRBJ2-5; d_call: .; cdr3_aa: AISEPPNPGGETQY
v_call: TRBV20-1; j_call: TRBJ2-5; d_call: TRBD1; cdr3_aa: SAIIGTGETQY
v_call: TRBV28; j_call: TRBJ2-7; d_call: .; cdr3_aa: ASSSVVGEQY
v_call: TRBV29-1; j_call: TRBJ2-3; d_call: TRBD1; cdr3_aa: SVQLTGVGADTQY
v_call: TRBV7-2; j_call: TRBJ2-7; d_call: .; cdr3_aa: ASSLGAGTNEQY
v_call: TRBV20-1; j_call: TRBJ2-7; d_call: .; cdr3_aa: SATGLYEQY
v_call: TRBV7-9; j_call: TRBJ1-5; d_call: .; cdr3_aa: ASSLRESGQPQH
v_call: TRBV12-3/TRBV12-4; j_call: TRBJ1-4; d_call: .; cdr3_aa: ASSLGGRKLF
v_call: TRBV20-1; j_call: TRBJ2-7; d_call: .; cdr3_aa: SARGLLNSYEQY
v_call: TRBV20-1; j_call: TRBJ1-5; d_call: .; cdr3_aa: SARGYRTPSNQPQH
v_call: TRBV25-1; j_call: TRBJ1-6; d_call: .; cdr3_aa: ASSARQENSPLH